What follows are 6 T cell receptor beta chains derived from one specimen sequenced in a study of early T cells in non-severe SARS-CoV-2 infection. TCRdb re-analysed the 5' RACE reads in MiXCR, keeping a single row per CDR3 protein. This table holds 95,000 to 150,000 distinct CDR3 sequences, more than 13% found once. Sequencing was carried out using whole blood. The receptor set was obtained from an adult who was a healthcare worker with PCR-confirmed SARS-CoV-2 infection or an uninfected control (not recorded which).

At least ten counts were recorded for this clonotype. The V and J genes are TRBV12-3 or TRBV12-4 and TRBJ2-2; weak D call: TRBD1 (5 bases). The ends were cut back, 5 bases at V and 5 bases at J, with 6 bases in the middle. CDR3 length: 12 amino acids. The CDR3 region is CASSRGTGELFF. CDR3 bases: TGTGCCAGCAGTAGGGGAACCGGGGAGCTGTTTTTT.

This clonotype was seen only a few times. The CDR3 DNA reads as TGCAGTGCTAGATCAGGACAGGGGGCTAATGAGCAGTTCTTC. Translated, it gives CSARSGQGANEQFF. This chain joins TRBV20-1 and TRBJ2-1; 11 positions match TRBD1. The J segment lost 7 bases and the V segment lost 2 bases, leaving 4 bases of the junction unmatched. Germline CDR1 and CDR2: DFQATT and SNEGSKA (reference sequence). The CDR3 totals 14 residues.

This clonotype was picked up many times. This chain links TRBV5-4 with TRBJ2-3; D unresolved. This CDR3 has 13 amino acids. CDR1 and CDR2 from the germline V gene are SGHNT and YYREEE (reference sequence). V lost 4 bases and J lost 0, with 6 bases in between. The CDR3 DNA reads TGTGCCAGCAGCCCGGACAGCACAGATACGCAGTATTTT. Its protein is CASSPDSTDTQYF.

In its sample, this clonotype was seen a few times. The V call is TRBV7-8, the J call TRBJ1-1; D remains unclear. Trimming took 1 base from V and 6 from J, leaving 15 bases between them. The CDR3 extends over 15 amino acids. Germline loops: CDR1 SGHVS, CDR2 FQNEAQ. The chain's CDR3 is CASSLGQGSGAEAFF. CDR3 coding DNA: TGTGCCAGCAGCTTAGGCCAAGGGAGTGGGGCTGAAGCTTTCTTT.

V and J are TRBV5-1 and TRBJ1-1, with unresolved D. The CDR3 extends over 14 amino acids. Germline CDR1 is SGHRS and CDR2 is YFSETQ. The V end lost 0 bases, the J end lost 2 bases, and 8 bases lay between the germline ends. In DNA form, the CDR3 reads TGCGCCAGCAGCTTGGCGCAGGCTAACACTGAAGCTTTCTTT. Translated: CASSLAQANTEAFF.

This clonotype has a handful of counts. J is TRBJ2-4 and V is TRBV6-6; TRBD2 agrees at 9 bases. This CDR3 comprises 15 residues. The V and J ends lost 6 bases and 5 bases, in that order; junction bases with no gene match: 8. Germline-derived CDR1 and CDR2 are MNHNY and SVGAGI (reference sequence). The CDR3: CASREYSGGENIQYF. The CDR3 nucleotides are TGTGCCAGCAGAGAATATAGCGGGGGAGAAAACATTCAGTACTTC.